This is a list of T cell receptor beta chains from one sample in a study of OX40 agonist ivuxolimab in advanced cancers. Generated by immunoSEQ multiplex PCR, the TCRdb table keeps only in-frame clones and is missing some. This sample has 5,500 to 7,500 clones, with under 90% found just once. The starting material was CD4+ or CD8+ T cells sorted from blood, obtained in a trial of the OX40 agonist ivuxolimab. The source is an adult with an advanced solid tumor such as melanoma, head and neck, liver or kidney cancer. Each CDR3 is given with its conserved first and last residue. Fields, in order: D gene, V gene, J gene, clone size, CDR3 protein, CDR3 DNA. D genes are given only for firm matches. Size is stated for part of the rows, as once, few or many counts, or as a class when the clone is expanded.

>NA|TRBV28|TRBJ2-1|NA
CASSLWGSSYNEQFF
TGTGCCAGCAGTTTATGGGGGAGCTCCTACAATGAGCAGTTCTTC
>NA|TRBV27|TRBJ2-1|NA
CASSLSRVNEQFF
TGTGCCAGCAGTTTATCGCGTGTTAATGAGCAGTTCTTC
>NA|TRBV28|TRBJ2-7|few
CASSYSGEQYF
TGTGCCAGCAGTTACTCGGGGGAGCAGTACTTC
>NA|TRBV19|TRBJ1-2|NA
CASSIVPERSYTF
TGTGCCAGTAGTATAGTGCCGGAAAGGAGCTACACCTTC
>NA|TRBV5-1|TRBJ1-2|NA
CASRSDENYGYTF
TGCGCCAGCAGATCCGACGAGAACTATGGCTACACCTTC
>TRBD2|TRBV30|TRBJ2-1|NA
CAWTPSPYGGGYNEQFF
TGTGCCTGGACCCCATCACCATACGGGGGAGGGTACAATGAGCAGTTCTTC
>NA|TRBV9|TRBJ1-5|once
CASSVGDWDQPQHF
TGTGCCAGCAGCGTAGGGGATTGGGATCAGCCCCAGCATTTT
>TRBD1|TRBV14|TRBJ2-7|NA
CASSQGTGGYEQYF
TGTGCCAGCAGCCAGGGGACAGGGGGCTACGAGCAGTACTTC
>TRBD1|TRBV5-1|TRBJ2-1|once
CASRDRSSYNEQFF
TGCGCCAGCAGGGACAGGAGCTCCTACAATGAGCAGTTCTTC
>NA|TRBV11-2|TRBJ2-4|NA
CASTLVGGVRNIQYF
TGTGCCAGCACCCTGGTAGGGGGAGTGAGGAACATTCAGTACTTC
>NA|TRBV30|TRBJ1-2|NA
CAWRARGQGGYTF
TGTGCCTGGAGGGCCCGAGGGCAGGGGGGCTACACCTTC
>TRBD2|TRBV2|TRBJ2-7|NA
CASSEQTSGTSYEQYF
TGTGCCAGCAGTGAGCAGACTAGCGGGACATCCTACGAGCAGTACTTC
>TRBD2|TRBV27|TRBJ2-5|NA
CASSALLAKGETQYF
TGTGCCAGCAGTGCGTTACTAGCGAAGGGGGAGACCCAGTACTTC
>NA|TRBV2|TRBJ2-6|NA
CASSANQGSGANVLTF
TGTGCCAGCAGCGCCAATCAGGGGTCTGGGGCCAACGTCCTGACTTTC
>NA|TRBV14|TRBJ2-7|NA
CASSQDSPGDEQYF
TGTGCCAGCAGCCAAGACTCCCCCGGGGACGAGCAGTACTTC
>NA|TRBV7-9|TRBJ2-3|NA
CASTPSGGASTDTQYF
TGTGCCAGCACCCCCTCGGGGGGCGCTAGCACAGATACGCAGTATTTT
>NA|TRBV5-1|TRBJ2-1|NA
CASSLEWTSYNEQFF
TGCGCCAGCAGCTTGGAGTGGACCTCCTACAATGAGCAGTTCTTC
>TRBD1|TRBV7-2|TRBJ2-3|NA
CASSYRTGRGTDTQYF
TGTGCCAGCAGCTACCGGACAGGGCGGGGCACAGATACGCAGTATTTT
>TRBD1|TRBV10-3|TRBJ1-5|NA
CAISEGLMGTQGGQPQHF
TGTGCCATCAGTGAGGGTTTGATGGGCACACAGGGGGGACAGCCCCAGCATTTT
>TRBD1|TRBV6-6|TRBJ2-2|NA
CASSYSGQGRGGELFF
TGTGCCAGCAGTTACTCCGGACAGGGACGGGGCGGGGAGCTGTTTTTT
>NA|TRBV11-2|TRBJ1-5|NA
CASSPGGSNQPQHF
TGTGCCAGCAGCCCCGGGGGGAGCAATCAGCCCCAGCATTTT
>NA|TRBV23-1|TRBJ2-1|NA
CASSQSWNRQFF
TGCGCCAGCAGTCAATCCTGGAACAGACAGTTCTTC
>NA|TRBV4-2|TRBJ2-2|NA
CASSPFRGTGELFF
TGTGCCAGCAGCCCTTTCCGGGGGACCGGGGAGCTGTTTTTT
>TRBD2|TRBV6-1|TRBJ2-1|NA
CASSDGTSGYNEQFF
TGTGCCAGCAGTGATGGGACTAGCGGATACAATGAGCAGTTCTTC
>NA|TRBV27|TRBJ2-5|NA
CASSLSLGSKETQYF
TGTGCCAGCAGTTTATCCCTAGGTAGCAAAGAGACCCAGTACTTC
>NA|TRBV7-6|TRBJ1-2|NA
CASSAGGAMGGYTF
TGTGCCAGCAGCGCTGGCGGGGCGATGGGGGGCTACACCTTC
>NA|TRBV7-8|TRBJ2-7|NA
CASSLAGGAYLLEQYF
TGTGCCAGCAGCTTAGCGGGGGGTGCCTACCTACTCGAGCAGTACTTC
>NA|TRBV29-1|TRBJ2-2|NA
CSVVWGPTGELFF
TGCAGCGTTGTTTGGGGGCCCACCGGGGAGCTGTTTTTT
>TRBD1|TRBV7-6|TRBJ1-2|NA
CASSLALAPGQGQISSNYGYTF
TGTGCCAGCAGCTTAGCTTTAGCCCCGGGACAGGGGCAGATTAGCTCTAACTATGGCTACACCTTC
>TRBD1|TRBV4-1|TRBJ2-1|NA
CASSQGQANEQFF
TGCGCCAGCAGCCAGGGACAGGCGAATGAGCAGTTCTTC
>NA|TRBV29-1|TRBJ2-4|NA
CSVSGELAKNIQYF
TGCAGCGTGAGTGGAGAACTAGCCAAAAACATTCAGTACTTC
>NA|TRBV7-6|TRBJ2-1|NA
CASSLAFSGAPYNEQFF
TGTGCCAGCAGCTTAGCTTTTAGCGGAGCCCCCTACAATGAGCAGTTCTTC
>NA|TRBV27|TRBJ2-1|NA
CASSLSAGGLGQFF
TGTGCCAGCAGTTTATCTGCTGGGGGACTTGGGCAGTTCTTC
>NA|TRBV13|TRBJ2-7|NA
CASSARGSTYEQYF
TGTGCCAGCAGCGCCCGGGGGTCGACATACGAGCAGTACTTC
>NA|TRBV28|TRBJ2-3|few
CASSPRTDTQYF
TGTGCCAGCAGTCCCCGCACAGATACGCAGTATTTT
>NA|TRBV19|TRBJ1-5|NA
CASSIKGGRQPQHF
TGTGCCAGTAGTATTAAGGGAGGTCGACAGCCCCAGCATTTT
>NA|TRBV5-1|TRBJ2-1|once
CASSFRTVRSSYNEQFF
TGCGCCAGCAGCTTCAGGACAGTCAGGAGCTCCTACAATGAGCAGTTCTTC
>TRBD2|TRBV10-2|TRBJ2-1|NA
CASSRGDGSSYNEQFF
TGCGCCAGCTCCCGGGGGGACGGGAGCTCCTACAATGAGCAGTTCTTC
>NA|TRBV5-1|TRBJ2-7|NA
CASSLSGVYEQYF
TGCGCCAGCAGCTTATCAGGGGTGTACGAGCAGTACTTC
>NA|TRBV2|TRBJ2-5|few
CASSEPARGTETQYF
TGTGCCAGCAGTGAACCTGCCAGAGGGACGGAGACCCAGTACTTC
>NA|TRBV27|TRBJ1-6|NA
CASSPGGGSPLHF
TGTGCCAGCAGTCCCGGGGGGGGTTCACCCCTCCACTTT
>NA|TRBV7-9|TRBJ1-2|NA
CASSLGVYYGYTF
TGTGCCAGCAGCTTAGGGGTTTATTATGGCTACACCTTC
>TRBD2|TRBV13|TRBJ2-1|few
CASSTGLAGVFYNEQFF
TGTGCCAGCAGCACGGGACTAGCGGGAGTCTTCTACAATGAGCAGTTCTTC
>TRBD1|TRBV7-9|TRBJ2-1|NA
CASSPGQGIAEQFF
TGTGCCAGCAGCCCAGGACAGGGGATCGCTGAGCAGTTCTTC
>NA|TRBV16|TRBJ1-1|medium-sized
CASSPSGGMNTEAFF
TGTGCCAGCAGCCCCAGTGGGGGGATGAACACTGAAGCTTTCTTT
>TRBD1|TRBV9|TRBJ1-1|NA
CASSGTGQTNTEAFF
TGTGCCAGCAGCGGGACGGGACAGACGAACACTGAAGCTTTCTTT
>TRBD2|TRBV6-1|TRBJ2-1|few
CASRPAAGGKFF
TGTGCCAGCCGACCCGCGGCGGGGGGTAAGTTCTTC
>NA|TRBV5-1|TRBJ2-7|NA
CASSLAGFYEQYF
TGCGCCAGCAGCTTGGCCGGTTTCTACGAGCAGTACTTC
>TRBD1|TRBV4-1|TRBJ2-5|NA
CASSQDWGQQETQYF
TGCGCCAGCAGCCAAGATTGGGGACAGCAAGAGACCCAGTACTTC
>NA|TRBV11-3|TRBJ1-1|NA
CASSLDLGAAEAFF
TGTGCCAGCAGCTTAGATTTAGGGGCCGCTGAAGCTTTCTTT
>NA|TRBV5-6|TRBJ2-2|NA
CASSFELTRELFF
TGTGCCAGCAGCTTCGAACTGACCCGGGAGCTGTTTTTT
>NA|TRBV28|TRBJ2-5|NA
CASSFARGPAETQYF
TGTGCCAGCAGTTTTGCCAGGGGCCCTGCGGAGACCCAGTACTTC
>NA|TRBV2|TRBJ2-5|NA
CASSELEVGETQYF
TGTGCCAGCAGTGAATTGGAGGTAGGAGAGACCCAGTACTTC
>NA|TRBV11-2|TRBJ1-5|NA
CASSQALLEPQHF
TGTGCCAGCAGCCAGGCGCTTTTGGAGCCCCAGCATTTT